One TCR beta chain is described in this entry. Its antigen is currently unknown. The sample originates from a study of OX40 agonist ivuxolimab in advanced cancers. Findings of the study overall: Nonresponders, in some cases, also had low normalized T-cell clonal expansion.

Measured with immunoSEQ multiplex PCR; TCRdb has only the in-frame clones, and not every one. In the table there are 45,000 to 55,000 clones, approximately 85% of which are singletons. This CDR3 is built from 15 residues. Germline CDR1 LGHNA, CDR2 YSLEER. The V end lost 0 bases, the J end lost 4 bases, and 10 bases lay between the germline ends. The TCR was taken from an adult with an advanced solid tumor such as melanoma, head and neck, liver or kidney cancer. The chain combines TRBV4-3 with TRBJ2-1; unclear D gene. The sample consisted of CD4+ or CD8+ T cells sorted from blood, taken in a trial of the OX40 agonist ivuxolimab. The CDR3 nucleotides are TGCGCCAGCAGCCAAGATCTCGGCGGATACAATGAGCAGTTCTTC. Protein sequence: CASSQDLGGYNEQFF.